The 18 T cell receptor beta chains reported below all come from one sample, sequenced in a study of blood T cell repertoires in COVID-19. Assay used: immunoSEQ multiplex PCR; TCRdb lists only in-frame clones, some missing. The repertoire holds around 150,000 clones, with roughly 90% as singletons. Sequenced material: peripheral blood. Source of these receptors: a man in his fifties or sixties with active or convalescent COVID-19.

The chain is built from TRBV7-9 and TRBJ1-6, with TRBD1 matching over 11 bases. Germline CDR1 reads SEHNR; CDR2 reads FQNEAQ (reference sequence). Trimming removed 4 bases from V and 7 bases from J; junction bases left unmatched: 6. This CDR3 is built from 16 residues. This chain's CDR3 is CASSYGQGAGNSPLHF. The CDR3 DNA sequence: TGTGCCAGCAGCTACGGACAGGGGGCGGGAAATTCACCCCTCCACTTT.

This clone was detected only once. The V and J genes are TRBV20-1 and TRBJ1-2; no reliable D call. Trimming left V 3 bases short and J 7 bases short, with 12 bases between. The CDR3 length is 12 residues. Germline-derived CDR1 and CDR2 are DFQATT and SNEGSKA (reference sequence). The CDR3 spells CSASTLGSGYTF. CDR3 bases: TGCAGTGCTAGTACGTTGGGCAGTGGCTACACCTTC.

The CDR3 protein is CASSATQGRLEKLFF. CDR3 sequence (DNA): TGTGCCAGCAGCGCAACACAGGGGAGGTTAGAAAAACTGTTTTTT. The chain recombines TRBV5-6 with TRBJ1-4; 7 bases agree with TRBD1. The CDR3 has 15 amino acids. Germline lookup yields CDR1 SGHDT and CDR2 YYEEEE. Trimming at V came to 4 bases and at J to 8 bases, leaving 11 bases not matched to a gene.

The CDR3 sequence: CASSLRDRIFAGELFF. The CDR3 DNA is TGTGCCAGCTCACTCCGGGACAGGATCTTCGCCGGGGAGCTGTTTTTT. The genes are TRBV18 and TRBJ2-2; TRBD1 agrees at 8 bases. Per germline, CDR1 KGHSH and CDR2 LQKENI. V trimming: 4 bases; J trimming: 6 bases; junction bases outside the gene matches: 10. This CDR3 has 16 amino acids.

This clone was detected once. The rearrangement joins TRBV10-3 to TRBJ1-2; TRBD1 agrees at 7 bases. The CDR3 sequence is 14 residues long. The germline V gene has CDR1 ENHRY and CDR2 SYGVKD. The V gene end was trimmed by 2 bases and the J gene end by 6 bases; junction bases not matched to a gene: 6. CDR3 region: CAISEQEGADGYTF. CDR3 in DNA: TGTGCCATCAGTGAGCAGGAGGGGGCGGATGGCTACACCTTC.

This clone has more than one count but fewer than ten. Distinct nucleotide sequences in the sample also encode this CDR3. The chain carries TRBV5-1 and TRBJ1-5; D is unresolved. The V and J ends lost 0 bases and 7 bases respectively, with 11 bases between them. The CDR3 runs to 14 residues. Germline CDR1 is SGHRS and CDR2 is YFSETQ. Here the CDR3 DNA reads TGCGCCAGCAGCTTGGCGGGTTCTGGACAGCCCCAGCATTTT. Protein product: CASSLAGSGQPQHF.

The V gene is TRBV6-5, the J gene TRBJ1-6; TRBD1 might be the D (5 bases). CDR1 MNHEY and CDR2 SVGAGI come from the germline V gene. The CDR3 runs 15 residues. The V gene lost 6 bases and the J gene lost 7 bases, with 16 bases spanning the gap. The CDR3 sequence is CASSRQDKGNSPLHF. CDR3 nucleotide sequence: TGTGCCAGCAGCCGTCAGGACAAGGGAAATTCACCCCTCCACTTT.

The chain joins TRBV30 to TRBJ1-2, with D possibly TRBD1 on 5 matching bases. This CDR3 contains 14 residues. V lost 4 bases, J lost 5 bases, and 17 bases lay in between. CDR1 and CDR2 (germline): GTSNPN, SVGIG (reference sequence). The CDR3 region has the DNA TGTGCCTGGACCCGCCCAGGGCGAGGATATGGCTACACCTTC. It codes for CAWTRPGRGYGYTF.

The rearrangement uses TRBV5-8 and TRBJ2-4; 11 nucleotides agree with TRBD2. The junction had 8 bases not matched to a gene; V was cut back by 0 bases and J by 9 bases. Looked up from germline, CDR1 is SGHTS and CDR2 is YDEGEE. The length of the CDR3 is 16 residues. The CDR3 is CASSLDTSGRMSIQYF. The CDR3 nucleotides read TGTGCCAGCAGCTTGGACACTAGCGGGAGAATGAGCATTCAGTACTTC.

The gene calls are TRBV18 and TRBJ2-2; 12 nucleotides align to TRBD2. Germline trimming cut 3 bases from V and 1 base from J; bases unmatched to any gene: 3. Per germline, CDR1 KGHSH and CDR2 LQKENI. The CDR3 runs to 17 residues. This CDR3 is CASSPTSGSMNTGELFF. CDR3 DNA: TGTGCCAGCTCACCGACTAGCGGGAGTATGAACACCGGGGAGCTGTTTTTT.

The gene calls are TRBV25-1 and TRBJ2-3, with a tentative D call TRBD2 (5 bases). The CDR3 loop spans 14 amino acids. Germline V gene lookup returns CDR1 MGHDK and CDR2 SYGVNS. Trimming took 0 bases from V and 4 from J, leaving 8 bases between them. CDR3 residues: CASSEYGRADTQYF. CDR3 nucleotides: TGTGCCAGCAGTGAATATGGGAGAGCAGATACGCAGTATTTT. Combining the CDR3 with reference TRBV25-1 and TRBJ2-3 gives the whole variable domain EADIYQTPRYLVIGTGKKITLECSQTMGHDKMYWYQQDPGMELHLIHYSYGVNSTEKGDLSSESTVSRIRTEHFPLTLESARPSHTSQYLCASSEYGRADTQYFGPGTRLTVL.

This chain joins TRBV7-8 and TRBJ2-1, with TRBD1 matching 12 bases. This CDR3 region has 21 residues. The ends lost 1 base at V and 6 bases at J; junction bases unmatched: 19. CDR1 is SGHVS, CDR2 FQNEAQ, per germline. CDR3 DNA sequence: TGTGCCAGCAGCTTAGGGGTCCGGGACAGGGGGCGACTATCACAAGGCAATGAGCAGTTCTTC. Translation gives CASSLGVRDRGRLSQGNEQFF.

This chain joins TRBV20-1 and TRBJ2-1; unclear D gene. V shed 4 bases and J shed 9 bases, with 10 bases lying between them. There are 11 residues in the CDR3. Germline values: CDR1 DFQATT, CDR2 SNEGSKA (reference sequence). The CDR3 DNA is TGCAGTGCTAACGAGAATGGTGAGCAGTTCTTC. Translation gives CSANENGEQFF.

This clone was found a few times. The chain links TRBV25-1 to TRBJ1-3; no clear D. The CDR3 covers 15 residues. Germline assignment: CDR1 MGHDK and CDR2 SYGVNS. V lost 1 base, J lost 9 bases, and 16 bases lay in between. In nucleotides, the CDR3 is TGTGCCAGCAGTGAATCCCTCCGGGGTCGGATCACCATATATTTT. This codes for CASSESLRGRITIYF. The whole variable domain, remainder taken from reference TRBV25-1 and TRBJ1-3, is EADIYQTPRYLVIGTGKKITLECSQTMGHDKMYWYQQDPGMELHLIHYSYGVNSTEKGDLSSESTVSRIRTEHFPLTLESARPSHTSQYLCASSESLRGRITIYFGEGSWLTVV.

For the CDR3, the DNA is TGTGCCAGCAGCTTGGAAAACCCCGTGGGGACAGCCTACGAGCAGTACTTC. Translating it yields CASSLENPVGTAYEQYF. V gene TRBV11-3 combines with J gene TRBJ2-7, with TRBD1 matching 7 bases. V lost 3 bases and J lost 2; bases outside the gene matches: 13. CDR3 size: 17 residues. Germline-derived CDR1 and CDR2 are SGHNT and YENEEA.

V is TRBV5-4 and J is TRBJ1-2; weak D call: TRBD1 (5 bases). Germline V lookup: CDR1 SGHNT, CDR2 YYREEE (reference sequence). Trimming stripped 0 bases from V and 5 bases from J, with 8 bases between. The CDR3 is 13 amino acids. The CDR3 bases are TGTGCCAGCAGCTTGGTGGGGGGTTATGGCTACACCTTC. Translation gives CASSLVGGYGYTF.

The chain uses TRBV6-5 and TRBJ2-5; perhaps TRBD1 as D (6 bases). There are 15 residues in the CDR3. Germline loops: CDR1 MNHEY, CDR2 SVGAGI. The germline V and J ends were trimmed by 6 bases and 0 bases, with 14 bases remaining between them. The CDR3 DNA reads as TGTGCCAGCAGCGGCCTGACAGGATACCAAGAGACCCAGTACTTC. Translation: CASSGLTGYQETQYF.

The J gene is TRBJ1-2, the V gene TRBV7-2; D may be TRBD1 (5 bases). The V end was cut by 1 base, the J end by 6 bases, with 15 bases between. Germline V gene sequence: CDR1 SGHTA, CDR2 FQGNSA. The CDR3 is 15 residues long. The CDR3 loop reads CASSLDPGSGDGYTF. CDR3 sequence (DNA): TGTGCCAGCAGCTTAGATCCAGGGTCCGGCGATGGCTACACCTTC.